This T cell receptor beta chain was sequenced during a study of identical twins. Via MiXCR, TCRdb re-called the 5' RACE reads, giving one row per CDR3 protein. The sample holds around 490,000 distinct CDR3 sequences, roughly an eighth seen once. The CDR3 has 14 amino acids. Trimming took 3 bases from V and 3 from J; bases not matched to a gene: 5. Germline lookup yields CDR1 SQVTM and CDR2 ANQGSEA. This clonotype came up a few times. This sample also appeared in a second study, on yellow fever vaccine responses in identical twins.

The clonotype was recovered from a woman under 30 in good health. The rearrangement uses TRBV29-1 and TRBJ2-7, with TRBD1 matching over 10 bases. The sequenced sample was CD4+ T cells sorted from blood. The CDR3 reads CSVDEGQGSYEQYF. In DNA form, the CDR3 reads TGCAGCGTTGATGAGGGACAGGGGAGCTACGAGCAGTACTTC.